The 22 T cell receptor beta chains in this list originate from one sample, sequenced in a study of CD4 T cell repertoires in COVID-19. Libraries were prepared by immunoSEQ multiplex PCR; TCRdb keeps only in-frame clonotypes and omits some of them. The table shows fewer than 25,000 clones, with around 86% occurring only once. These memory T cells were uncultured and sequenced directly after ex vivo isolation. The starting material was central memory CD4+ T cells from blood, obtained before the COVID-19 pandemic. Receptor source: a human donor who had COVID-19.

The V gene is TRBV7-2, the J gene TRBJ1-3; 8 bases are a match to TRBD1. Trimming took 0 bases from V and 4 from J; bases not matched to a gene: 5. The CDR3 totals 16 residues. Germline V gene sequence: CDR1 SGHTA, CDR2 FQGNSA. The CDR3 protein is CASSLARRGPGNTIYF. CDR3 bases: TGTGCCAGCAGCTTAGCGCGCAGGGGGCCAGGAAACACCATATATTTT.

V is TRBV2 and J is TRBJ1-2, with D maybe TRBD1 (5 bases). CDR1 and CDR2 (germline): SNHLY, FYNNEI. The CDR3 length is 14 residues. Trimming took 1 base from V and 7 from J, leaving 13 bases between them. The CDR3 DNA reads as TGTGCCAGCAGTGAAGGCGGCAGGGTGGCTGGCTACACCTTC. This encodes CASSEGGRVAGYTF. The complete variable domain, with remaining parts taken from reference TRBV2 and TRBJ1-2, reads EPEVTQTPSHQVTQMGQEVILRCVPISNHLYFYWYRQILGQKVEFLVSFYNNEISEKSEIFDDQFSVERPDGSNFTLKIRSTKLEDSAMYFCASSEGGRVAGYTFGSGTRLTVV.

This rearrangement joins TRBV5-8 to TRBJ1-1, with D hard to call. Germline assignment: CDR1 SGHTS and CDR2 YDEGEE. CDR3 size: 13 residues. V shed 5 bases and J shed 11 bases, with 19 bases lying between them. The DNA for the CDR3 is TGTGCCAGCAGTTTAAATCGGGGAGCCGCGGCTTTCTTT. Residues: CASSLNRGAAAFF.

Details on this clone: This sample includes further DNA sequences coding for the same CDR3. This sequence joins TRBV16 and TRBJ1-6, with TRBD1 matching 7 bases. CDR1 is KGHSY, CDR2 FQNENV, per germline. V lost 0 bases, J lost 13 bases, and 12 bases stayed unmatched. The CDR3 spans 16 residues. The CDR3 coding sequence is TGTGCCAGCAGCCAATCTCCCCAGGGGGTAGAGTCCCCCCTCCACTTT. Translated, it gives CASSQSPQGVESPLHF.

The chain carries TRBV5-1 and TRBJ2-1; a possible D gene is TRBD1 (5 bases). The V end lost 1 base, the J end lost 7 bases, and 9 bases lay between the germline ends. This CDR3 comprises 13 residues. CDR1 and CDR2 from the germline V gene are SGHRS and YFSETQ. This CDR3 is CASSLRRGNEQFF. The CDR3 nucleotides read TGCGCCAGCAGCTTGCGTAGGGGTAATGAGCAGTTCTTC.

V is TRBV7-3 and J is TRBJ1-4, with D unresolved. This CDR3 is built from 15 residues. The V and J ends lost 2 bases and 7 bases respectively, with 14 bases between them. Germline values: CDR1 SGHTA, CDR2 FQGTGA. The CDR3 here is CASSLGGREGEKLFF. The DNA of the CDR3 is TGTGCCAGCAGCTTAGGAGGAAGGGAAGGTGAAAAACTGTTTTTT.

The chain couples TRBV7-9 to TRBJ2-5; weak D call: TRBD1 (8 bases). CDR3 length: 14 amino acids. Looked up from germline, CDR1 is SEHNR and CDR2 is FQNEAQ (reference sequence). V lost 5 bases, J lost 13 bases, and 23 bases lay in between. The CDR3 region is CASSPDRGGRELYF. The CDR3 DNA sequence: TGTGCCAGCAGCCCCGACAGGGGAGGGAGAGAGCTGTACTTC.

The chain employs TRBV28 and TRBJ2-1; D is ambiguous. Germline CDR1 is MDHEN and CDR2 is SYDVKM. V shed 5 bases and J shed 0 bases, with 17 bases lying between them. The CDR3 contains 17 residues. As DNA, the CDR3 is TGTGCCAGCAGTCCCCTCGGGTCCGGCAGCTCCTACAATGAGCAGTTCTTC. The encoded protein is CASSPLGSGSSYNEQFF. The whole variable domain, filled in from reference TRBV28 and TRBJ2-1, reads DVKVTQSSRYLVKRTGEKVFLECVQDMDHENMFWYRQDPGLGLRLIYFSYDVKMKEKGDIPEGYSVSREKKERFSLILESASTNQTSMYLCASSPLGSGSSYNEQFFGPGTRLTVL.

The chain employs TRBV21-1 and TRBJ2-2; the table's D call of TRBD2 was not tested on the DNA. TRBV21-1 is annotated as a pseudogene. The CDR3 totals 16 residues. CDR3 sequence: CASSRGTSGGPLELFF. The CDR3 nucleotides are TGTGCCAGCAGCAGGGGGACTAGCGGGGGGCCCCTGGAGCTGTTTTTT.

The chain uses TRBV6-5 and TRBJ1-2; no reliable D call. Germline V gene data show CDR1 as MNHEY and CDR2 as SVGAGI. This CDR3 comprises 14 residues. The V end was cut by 0 bases, the J end by 7 bases, with 12 bases between. CDR3 sequence: CASSYSASSLGYTF. The CDR3 coding sequence is TGTGCCAGCAGTTACTCGGCCTCCTCCCTTGGCTACACCTTC.

The chain recombines TRBV18 with TRBJ1-4; D remains ambiguous. CDR3 length: 14 amino acids. The ends were cut back, 3 bases at V and 7 bases at J, with 12 bases in the middle. Germline-derived CDR1 and CDR2 are KGHSH and LQKENI. CDR3 sequence reads: CASSPSVSGEKLFF. CDR3 coding DNA: TGTGCCAGCTCACCCTCTGTGTCGGGTGAAAAACTGTTTTTT.

The rearrangement joins TRBV7-2 to TRBJ2-7; no definite D call. The germline gives CDR1 SGHTA, CDR2 FQGNSA. The CDR3 contains 12 residues. The V gene lost 3 bases and the J gene lost 6 bases, with 9 bases spanning the gap. CDR3 bases: TGTGCCAGCAGCTTGAAAGTCGGCGAGCAGTACTTC. This translates into CASSLKVGEQYF. The whole variable domain, remainder taken from reference TRBV7-2 and TRBJ2-7, is GAGVSQSPSNKVTEKGKDVELRCDPISGHTALYWYRQSLGQGLEFLIYFQGNSAPDKSGLPSDRFSAERTGGSVSTLTIQRTQQEDSAVYLCASSLKVGEQYFGPGTRLTVT.

This rearrangement joins TRBV6-1 to TRBJ1-5; D might be TRBD1 (6 bases). Trimming removed 4 bases at V and 0 bases at J, with 16 bases between. CDR3 length: 17 residues. Per germline, CDR1 MNHNS and CDR2 SASEGT. The CDR3 here is CASSASSGALSNQPQHF. In nucleotides, the CDR3 is TGTGCCAGCAGTGCTTCGTCAGGGGCCCTTAGCAATCAGCCCCAGCATTTT.

The chain recombines TRBV11-2 with TRBJ1-4; D gene unclear. Germline loops: CDR1 SGHAT, CDR2 FQNNGV. The CDR3 has 12 amino acids. V was pared by 0 bases and J by 6 bases, with 2 bases between. In nucleotides, the CDR3 is TGTGCCAGCAGCTTAGACTATGAAAAACTGTTTTTT. Protein sequence: CASSLDYEKLFF.

The chain employs TRBV19 and TRBJ2-5; 8 bases line up with TRBD2. Germline trimming cut 5 bases from V and 4 bases from J; bases unmatched to any gene: 15. Germline V CDR1 and CDR2: LNHDA, SQIVND (reference sequence). The CDR3 is 17 residues long. CDR3 bases: TGTGCCAGTAGTCTATATTCCGCTCGAGCGGGAGTAGAGACCCAGTACTTC. Amino acid sequence: CASSLYSARAGVETQYF. The variable domain in full, completed from reference TRBV19 and TRBJ2-5, reads DGGITQSPKYLFRKEGQNVTLSCEQNLNHDAMYWYRQDPGQGLRLIYYSQIVNDFQKGDIAEGYSVSREKKESFPLTVTSAQKNPTAFYLCASSLYSARAGVETQYFGPGTRLLVL.

The genes are TRBV30 and TRBJ2-1, with no clear D. The CDR3 covers 13 residues. V shed 0 bases and J shed 8 bases, with 11 bases lying between them. The V gene's germline CDR1 is GTSNPN and CDR2 SVGIG (reference sequence). CDR3 residues: CAWSVTGVYEQFF. The CDR3 region has the DNA TGTGCCTGGAGTGTAACGGGTGTGTATGAGCAGTTCTTC.

The gene calls are TRBV5-8 and TRBJ1-6, with D possibly matching TRBD1 (6 bases). CDR3 length equals 15 residues. V lost 1 base and J lost 16, with 21 bases in between. Germline CDR1 SGHTS, CDR2 YDEGEE. CDR3 in amino acids: CASSLRDTGGQPLHF. Written as DNA, the CDR3 is TGTGCCAGCAGCTTGCGGGACACCGGAGGCCAACCTCTCCACTTT.

This chain uses TRBV4-2 with TRBJ2-1; the D is unclear. With 0 bases removed from V and 0 bases from J, the gap between germline ends came to 12 bases. Germline CDR1 reads LGHNA; CDR2 reads YNFKEQ. CDR3 length: 17 residues. The DNA for the CDR3 is TGTGCCAGCAGCCAAGATCTGGCCCCGGGCTCCTACAATGAGCAGTTCTTC. Its translation is CASSQDLAPGSYNEQFF.

This clone showed up just once. The CDR3 is CASSPPNTRTGGRNGYTF. The DNA for the CDR3 is TGTGCCAGCAGCCCTCCGAACACCAGGACAGGGGGCCGTAATGGCTACACCTTC. This chain connects TRBV7-2 to TRBJ1-2; TRBD1 matches 11 bases. CDR3 length: 18 residues. Trimming took 5 bases from V and 6 from J; bases not matched to a gene: 17. Germline V gene sequence: CDR1 SGHTA, CDR2 FQGNSA.

The V gene is TRBV6-1, the J gene TRBJ2-7; 12 bases are a match to TRBD2. Germline loops: CDR1 MNHNS, CDR2 SASEGT. The CDR3 has 18 amino acids. With V trimmed by 4 bases and J by 7 bases, 17 bases remained unmatched. CDR3 in DNA: TGTGCCAGCAGTGCCGCTAGCGGGGGGGCAGAGAGGTCGGTTGAGCAGTACTTC. This encodes CASSAASGGAERSVEQYF.

The sample holds one count of this clone. The V call is TRBV10-3, the J call TRBJ2-5; the D gene is possibly TRBD2 (6 bases). The V and J ends lost 6 bases and 5 bases respectively, with 16 bases between them. CDR3 length: 14 amino acids. In germline, CDR1 is ENHRY, CDR2 SYGVKD. DNA for the CDR3: TGTGCCATCAGGGGGGATGGGGGGTCCGAGACCCAGTACTTC. It translates to CAIRGDGGSETQYF.

This clone occurred once. The chain is built from TRBV7-3 and TRBJ1-1; 9 bases are shared with TRBD1. V lost 5 bases, J lost 0 bases, and 10 bases stayed unmatched. Germline V CDR1 and CDR2: SGHTA, FQGTGA. There are 17 residues in the CDR3. Here the CDR3 DNA reads TGTGCCAGCAGCCCCGACGCCGGGACAGGGATGAACACTGAAGCTTTCTTT. Its protein is CASSPDAGTGMNTEAFF.